One and the same sample provided the 12 T cell receptor beta chains below, sequenced in a study of identifying expanded T cells in peripheral blood. Here immunoSEQ multiplex PCR was the method, and the copy in TCRdb shows in-frame clones only, minus some. The top ten hold 17% of the sample, which has roughly 100,000 clones, about 83% seen once. What was sequenced was blood. These receptors were obtained from a person between 18 and 69 years old in good health.

This clone was seen a few times. The genes are TRBV29-1 and TRBJ2-3, with D tentatively TRBD2 (5 bases). V gave up 6 bases and J gave up 4 bases, with 14 bases separating them. In germline, CDR1 is SQVTM, CDR2 ANQGSEA. The CDR3 has 13 amino acids. The CDR3 DNA follows: TGCAGCGTCGGTCCGGACGGGGCAGATACGCAGTATTTT. Translated, it gives CSVGPDGADTQYF.

The chain uses TRBV9 and TRBJ2-3; the D is unclear. The CDR3 has 16 residues. The ends were cut back, 7 bases at V and 2 bases at J, with 20 bases in the middle. The germline V gene encodes CDR1 SGDLS and CDR2 YYNGEE. The CDR3 spells CASEKGTGSSTDTQYF. CDR3 nucleotides: TGTGCCAGCGAGAAAGGAACCGGGTCCTCCACAGATACGCAGTATTTT.

This clone was seen once. The chain recombines TRBV28 with TRBJ2-5, with a weak D call TRBD1 (6 bases). The V end was cut by 1 base, the J end by 5 bases, with 11 bases between. Germline assignment: CDR1 MDHEN and CDR2 SYDVKM. The CDR3 is 14 residues long. The CDR3 is CASSLSFRGETQYF. The DNA for the CDR3 is TGTGCCAGCAGTTTATCGTTCAGGGGTGAGACCCAGTACTTC.

The chain combines TRBV5-6 with TRBJ2-3, with TRBD2 matching 13 bases. With V trimmed by 5 bases and J by 3 bases, 6 bases remained unmatched. Looked up from germline, CDR1 is SGHDT and CDR2 is YYEEEE. This CDR3 has 16 amino acids. The CDR3 loop is CASSRGLAGYTDTQYF. The CDR3 bases are TGTGCCAGCAGTAGGGGACTAGCGGGGTATACAGATACGCAGTATTTT.

The V gene is TRBV5-1, the J gene TRBJ1-1; 10 bases fit TRBD1. The CDR3 covers 15 residues. Germline V gene sequence: CDR1 SGHRS, CDR2 YFSETQ. With V trimmed by 5 bases and J by 1 base, 5 bases remained unmatched. This chain's CDR3 is CASRQGQGENTEAFF. CDR3 DNA: TGCGCCAGCAGGCAAGGACAGGGGGAGAACACTGAAGCTTTCTTT. Based on the CDR3 plus reference TRBV5-1 and TRBJ1-1, the full variable domain is KAGVTQTPRYLIKTRGQQVTLSCSPISGHRSVSWYQQTPGQGLQFLFEYFSETQRNKGNFPGRFSGRQFSNSRSEMNVSTLELGDSALYLCASRQGQGENTEAFFGQGTRLTVV.

The chain employs TRBV4-1 and TRBJ1-2, with D perhaps TRBD1 (5 bases). This CDR3 has 15 amino acids. The V end was cut by 1 base, the J end by 4 bases, with 13 bases between. CDR1 and CDR2 from the germline V gene are MGHRA and YSYEKL. CDR3 sequence (DNA): TGCGCCAGCAGCCAAGCACAGCAGGGTGCCTATGGCTACACCTTC. As protein: CASSQAQQGAYGYTF.

This clone came up once. This chain connects TRBV11-2 to TRBJ2-5, with a tentative D call TRBD2 (6 bases). The V gene lost 5 bases and the J gene lost 5 bases, with 18 bases spanning the gap. CDR3 length: 15 residues. Germline V gene data show CDR1 as SGHAT and CDR2 as FQNNGV. In nucleotides, the CDR3 is TGTGCCAGCAGCCCAACCCGGGAGAAGAGGGAGACCCAGTACTTC. Translated: CASSPTREKRETQYF.

J is TRBJ2-2 and V is TRBV5-1, with D tentatively TRBD2 (5 bases). The CDR3 covers 11 residues. V lost 5 bases and J 10 bases, leaving 9 bases between the germline ends. Germline CDR1 is SGHRS and CDR2 is YFSETQ. Here the CDR3 DNA reads TGCGCCAGCAGGTCGGGGAAGGAGCTGTTTTTT. It codes for CASRSGKELFF. Filled out from reference TRBV5-1 and TRBJ2-2, the complete variable domain reads KAGVTQTPRYLIKTRGQQVTLSCSPISGHRSVSWYQQTPGQGLQFLFEYFSETQRNKGNFPGRFSGRQFSNSRSEMNVSTLELGDSALYLCASRSGKELFFGEGSRLTVL.

The genes are TRBV6-5 and TRBJ1-5; D gene ambiguous. Germline lookup yields CDR1 MNHEY and CDR2 SVGAGI. The length of the CDR3 is 14 residues. Trimming cost V 9 bases and J 1 base, with 13 bases left between them. The CDR3 here is CASSGFSSNQPQHF. The DNA for the CDR3 is TGTGCCAGTTCCGGGTTTTCGAGCAATCAGCCCCAGCATTTT.

V usage is TRBV7-9 and J usage is TRBJ1-2; D unclear. The V end lost 1 base, the J end lost 8 bases, and 23 bases lay between the germline ends. The CDR3 consists of 17 residues. The germline gives CDR1 SEHNR, CDR2 FQNEAQ (reference sequence). The CDR3 protein is CASSLGSARGRFKGYTF. In DNA form, the CDR3 reads TGTGCCAGCAGCTTAGGAAGTGCGCGAGGGCGGTTTAAAGGCTACACCTTC. The full variable domain, rest sourced from reference TRBV7-9 and TRBJ1-2, is DTGVSQNPRHKITKRGQNVTFRCDPISEHNRLYWYRQTLGQGPEFLTYFQNEAQLEKSRLLSDRFSAERPKGSFSTLEIQRTEQGDSAMYLCASSLGSARGRFKGYTFGSGTRLTVV.

This clone has a handful of counts. The chain links TRBV5-8 to TRBJ1-5; D not resolved. The CDR3 is made up of 15 amino acids. The V end lost 4 bases, the J end lost 8 bases, and 19 bases lay between the germline ends. Per germline, CDR1 SGHTS and CDR2 YDEGEE. The CDR3 here is CASSQYGPRGEPQHF. CDR3 nucleotides: TGTGCCAGCAGCCAATACGGGCCTCGTGGAGAGCCCCAGCATTTT.

The chain has TRBV4-1 and TRBJ2-3, with D perhaps TRBD2 (6 bases). Germline CDR1 is MGHRA and CDR2 is YSYEKL. CDR3 length: 15 amino acids. The V gene lost 0 bases and the J gene lost 6 bases, with 13 bases spanning the gap. CDR3 in amino acids: CASSQDVGAGDTQYF. CDR3 in DNA: TGCGCCAGCAGCCAAGATGTGGGCGCGGGGGATACGCAGTATTTT.